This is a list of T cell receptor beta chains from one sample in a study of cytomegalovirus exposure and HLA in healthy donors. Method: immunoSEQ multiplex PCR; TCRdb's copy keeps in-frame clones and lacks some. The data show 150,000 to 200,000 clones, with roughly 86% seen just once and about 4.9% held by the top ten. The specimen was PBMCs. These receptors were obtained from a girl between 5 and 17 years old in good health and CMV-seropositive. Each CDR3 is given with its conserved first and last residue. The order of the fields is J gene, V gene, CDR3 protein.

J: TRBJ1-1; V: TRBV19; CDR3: CASSIFDSNTEAFF
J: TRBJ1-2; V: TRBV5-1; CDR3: CASSSQGDAYGYTF
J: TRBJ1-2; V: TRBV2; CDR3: CASSETGTGYTF
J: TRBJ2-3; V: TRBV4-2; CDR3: CASSQVLAGATDTQYF
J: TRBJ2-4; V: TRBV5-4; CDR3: CASSFLAENIQYF
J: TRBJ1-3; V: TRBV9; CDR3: CASSEQGGSGNTIYF
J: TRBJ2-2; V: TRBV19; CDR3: CASSMGRLAGELFF
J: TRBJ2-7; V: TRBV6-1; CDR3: CASSDLYEQYF
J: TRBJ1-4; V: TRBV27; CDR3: CASSRDRGRDEKLFF
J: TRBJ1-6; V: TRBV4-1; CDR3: CASSPDRVNSPLHF
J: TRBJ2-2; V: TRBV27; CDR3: CASSPGTPTWPGELFF
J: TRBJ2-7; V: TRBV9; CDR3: CASSGAGIEQYF
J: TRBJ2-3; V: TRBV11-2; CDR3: CASSSFPAGTKTDTQYF
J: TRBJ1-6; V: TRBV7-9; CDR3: CASSLVGQGSPLHF
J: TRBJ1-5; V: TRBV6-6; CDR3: CASGDRDNQPQHF
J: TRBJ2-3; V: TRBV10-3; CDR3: CAISESRTGESTDTQYF
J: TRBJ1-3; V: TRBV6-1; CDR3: CASSTGSGNTIYF
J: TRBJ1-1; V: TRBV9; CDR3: CASSVGEPTVEAFF
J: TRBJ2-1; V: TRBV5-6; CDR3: CASSFPAGEPGAGVEQFF
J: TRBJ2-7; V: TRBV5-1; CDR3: CASSLVGVYEQYF
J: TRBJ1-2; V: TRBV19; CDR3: CASSNFPPPDGYTF
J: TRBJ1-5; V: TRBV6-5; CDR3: CASSYSRGQPQHF
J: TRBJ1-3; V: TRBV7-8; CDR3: CASSSGAGGPGNTIYF
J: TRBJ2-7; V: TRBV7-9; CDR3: CASTTEGRSYEQYF
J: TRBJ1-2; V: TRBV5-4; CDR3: CASSLDTGANYGYTF
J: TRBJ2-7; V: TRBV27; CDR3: CASSLLWGEIYEQYF
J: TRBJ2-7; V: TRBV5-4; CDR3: CASSLDLTDRSSYEQYF